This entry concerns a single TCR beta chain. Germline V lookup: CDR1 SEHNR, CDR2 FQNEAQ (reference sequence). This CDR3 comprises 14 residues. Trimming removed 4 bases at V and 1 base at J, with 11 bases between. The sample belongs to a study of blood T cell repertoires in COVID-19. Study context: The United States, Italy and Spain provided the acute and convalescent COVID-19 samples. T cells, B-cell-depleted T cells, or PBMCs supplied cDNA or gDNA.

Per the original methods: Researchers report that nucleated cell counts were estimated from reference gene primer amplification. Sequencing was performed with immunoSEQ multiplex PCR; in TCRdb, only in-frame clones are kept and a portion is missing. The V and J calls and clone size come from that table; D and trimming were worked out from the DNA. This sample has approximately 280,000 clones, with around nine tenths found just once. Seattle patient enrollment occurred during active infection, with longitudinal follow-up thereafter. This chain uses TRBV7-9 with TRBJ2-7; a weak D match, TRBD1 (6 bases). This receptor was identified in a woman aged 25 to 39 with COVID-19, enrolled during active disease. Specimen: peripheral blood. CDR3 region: CASSSGQKSYEQYF. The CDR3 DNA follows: TGTGCCAGCAGCTCGGGACAAAAATCCTACGAGCAGTACTTC.